The 12 T cell receptor beta chains below were found in one sample sequenced in a study of identical twins. Each CDR3 protein gets one entry after TCRdb re-called the 5' RACE reads with MiXCR. In the table there are approximately 590,000 distinct CDR3 sequences, around a tenth of which are singletons. These records were also assigned to another study, of yellow fever vaccine responses in identical twins.

Material for sequencing was PBMCs. These receptor sequences come from a woman in her late teens or twenties in good health.

There are many counts of this clonotype. The chain uses TRBV5-1 and TRBJ2-7, with D hard to call. The CDR3 has 12 amino acids. V dropped 5 bases and J dropped 5 bases, with 11 bases sitting between them. Germline-derived CDR1 and CDR2 are SGHRS and YFSETQ. The CDR3 reads CASSSDLHEQYF. In DNA form, the CDR3 reads TGCGCCAGCAGTTCGGACCTCCACGAGCAGTACTTC.

The chain uses TRBV20-1 and TRBJ2-3, with TRBD2 identical over 10 bases. This CDR3 contains 17 residues. The V segment lost 0 bases and the J segment 5 bases; nucleotides outside the gene matches: 11. Germline lookup yields CDR1 DFQATT and CDR2 SNEGSKA (reference sequence). The CDR3 DNA reads as TGCAGTGCTAGAGATTACCTTCTAGCGGGGGTAGAAGATACGCAGTATTTT. This sequence encodes CSARDYLLAGVEDTQYF.

This clonotype was counted ten times or more. The V call is TRBV12-3 or TRBV12-4, the J call TRBJ2-7; TRBD1 matches at 7 bases. V shed 2 bases, J shed 0 bases, and the junction held 1 base outside the gene matches. The CDR3 totals 14 residues. The CDR3 spells CASSLRGPSYEQYF. The CDR3 DNA reads as TGTGCCAGCAGTTTAAGGGGGCCCTCCTACGAGCAGTACTTC.

This clonotype was seen a handful of times. The V call is TRBV11-2, the J call TRBJ2-3, with 7 nucleotides matching TRBD1. V was pared by 8 bases and J by 0 bases, with 17 bases of the junction left unmatched. Germline-derived CDR1 and CDR2 are SGHAT and FQNNGV. The CDR3 loop spans 18 amino acids. The chain's CDR3 is CASGTALDFTESTDTQYF. The CDR3 DNA reads TGTGCCAGCGGGACAGCCTTAGACTTCACTGAAAGCACAGATACGCAGTATTTT.

This chain links TRBV15 with TRBJ2-5; 7 positions agree with TRBD2. The CDR3 spans 17 residues. Germline loops: CDR1 LNHNV, CDR2 YYDKDF (reference sequence). Losses at the gene ends were 3 bases for V and 3 bases for J; bases not matched to a gene: 13. The CDR3 nucleotides are TGTGCCACCAGCAGTGAATTACCTAGCGGTAACAAAGAGACCCAGTACTTC. This codes for CATSSELPSGNKETQYF.

This clonotype has at least ten counts. This chain uses TRBV28 with TRBJ2-1; D perhaps matches TRBD1 (5 bases). CDR1 MDHEN and CDR2 SYDVKM come from the germline V gene. Trimming shortened V by 2 bases and J by 4 bases, and 9 bases separated the two germline ends. The CDR3 contains 14 residues. The CDR3 region has the DNA TGTGCCAGCAGTTTAGTCGACAGTTACAATGAGCAGTTCTTC. The encoded protein is CASSLVDSYNEQFF.

The genes are TRBV12-3 or TRBV12-4 and TRBJ2-2, with 10 bases aligning to TRBD2. Trimming removed 7 bases from V and 4 bases from J; junction bases left unmatched: 6. The CDR3 is made up of 15 amino acids. The CDR3 loop reads CASTRGLAITGELFF. Here the CDR3 DNA reads TGTGCCAGCACCAGGGGACTAGCGATCACCGGGGAGCTGTTTTTT.

This clonotype occurred a few times. This sequence joins TRBV7-2 and TRBJ2-1; 7 bases line up with TRBD2. This CDR3 spans 15 amino acids. V shed 1 base and J 3 bases; nucleotides not matched to a gene: 3. Germline V CDR1 and CDR2: SGHTA, FQGNSA. The DNA of the CDR3 is TGTGCCAGCAGCTTAGAGCGGGGAGGCTACAATGAGCAGTTCTTC. Translation gives CASSLERGGYNEQFF.

In this sample, this clonotype turned up many times. This sequence joins TRBV18 and TRBJ2-1; 9 nucleotides agree with TRBD1. CDR3 length: 16 amino acids. The V gene end was trimmed by 3 bases and the J gene end by 6 bases; junction bases not matched to a gene: 9. CDR1 is KGHSH, CDR2 LQKENI, per germline. DNA for the CDR3: TGTGCCAGCTCACCTTCTCTAGGGACAGGGTTCAATGAGCAGTTCTTC. This sequence encodes CASSPSLGTGFNEQFF.

The J gene is TRBJ2-7, the V gene TRBV20-1, with 9 bases matching TRBD1. Trimming cost V 5 bases and J 5 bases; bases outside gene matches: 7. The CDR3 is 13 amino acids. In germline, CDR1 is DFQATT, CDR2 SNEGSKA (reference sequence). Written as DNA, the CDR3 is TGCAGTGCTGGACGGACAGGGGTCGACGAGCAGTACTTC. Its protein product is CSAGRTGVDEQYF.

V gene TRBV10-3 combines with J gene TRBJ2-5; TRBD1 agrees at 7 bases. Germline CDR1 reads ENHRY; CDR2 reads SYGVKD. The CDR3 covers 12 residues. The V and J ends lost 10 bases and 2 bases, in that order; junction bases with no gene match: 4. CDR3 loop: CATRGQQETQYF. The CDR3 nucleotides read TGTGCCACGAGGGGACAGCAAGAGACCCAGTACTTC.

A word on this clonotype: A read error is possible here, since a much larger clone lies one base away. It is likely a read error, because the conserved phenylalanine at the end of the CDR3 is missing. The V and J genes are TRBV5-1 and TRBJ2-1, with 9 bases that match TRBD2. Germline CDR1 and CDR2: SGHRS and YFSETQ. The V and J ends lost 6 bases and 7 bases, in that order; junction bases with no gene match: 14. This CDR3 is 16 amino acids long. CDR3 amino acids: CASTVRPSGMGNEQFS. The CDR3 DNA reads as TGCGCCAGCACCGTAAGACCTAGCGGGATGGGGAATGAGCAGTTCTCC.